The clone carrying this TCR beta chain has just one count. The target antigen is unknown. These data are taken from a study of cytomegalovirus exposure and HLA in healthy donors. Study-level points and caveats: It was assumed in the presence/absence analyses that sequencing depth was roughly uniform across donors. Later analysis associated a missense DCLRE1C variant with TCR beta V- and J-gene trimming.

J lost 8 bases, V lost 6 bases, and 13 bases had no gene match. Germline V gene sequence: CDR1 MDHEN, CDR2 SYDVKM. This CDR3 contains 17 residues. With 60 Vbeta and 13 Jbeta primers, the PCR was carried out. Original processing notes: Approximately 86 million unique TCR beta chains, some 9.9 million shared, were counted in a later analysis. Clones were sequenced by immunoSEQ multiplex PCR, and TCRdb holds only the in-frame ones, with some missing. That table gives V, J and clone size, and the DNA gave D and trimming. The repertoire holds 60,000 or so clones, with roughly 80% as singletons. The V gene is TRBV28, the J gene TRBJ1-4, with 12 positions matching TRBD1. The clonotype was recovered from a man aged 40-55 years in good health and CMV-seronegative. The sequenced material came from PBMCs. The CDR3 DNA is TGTGCCAGCAGGAACTCGGGACAGGGGGCCGAACGAGAAAAACTGTTTTTT. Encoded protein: CASRNSGQGAEREKLFF.